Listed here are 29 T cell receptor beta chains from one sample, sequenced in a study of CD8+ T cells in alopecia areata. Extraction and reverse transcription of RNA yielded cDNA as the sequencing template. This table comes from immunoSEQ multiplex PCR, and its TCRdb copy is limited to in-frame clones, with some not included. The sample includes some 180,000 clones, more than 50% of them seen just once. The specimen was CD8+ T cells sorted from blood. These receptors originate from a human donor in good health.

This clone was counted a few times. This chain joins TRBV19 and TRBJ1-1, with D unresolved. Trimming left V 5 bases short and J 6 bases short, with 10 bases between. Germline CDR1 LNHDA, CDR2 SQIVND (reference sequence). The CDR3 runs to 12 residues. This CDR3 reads CASSGIGAEAFF. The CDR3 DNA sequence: TGTGCCAGTAGTGGGATCGGGGCTGAAGCTTTCTTT.

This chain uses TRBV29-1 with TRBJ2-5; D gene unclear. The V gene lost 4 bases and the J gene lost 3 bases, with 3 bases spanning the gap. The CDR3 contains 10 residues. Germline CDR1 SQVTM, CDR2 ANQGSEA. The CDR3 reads CSVVEETQYF. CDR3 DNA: TGCAGCGTTGTAGAAGAGACCCAGTACTTC.

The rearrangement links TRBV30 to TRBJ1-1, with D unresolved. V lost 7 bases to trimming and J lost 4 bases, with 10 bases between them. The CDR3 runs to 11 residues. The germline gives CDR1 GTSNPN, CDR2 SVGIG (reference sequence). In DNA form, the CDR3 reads TGTGCCTTGTCCCCCAGCACTGAAGCTTTCTTT. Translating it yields CALSPSTEAFF. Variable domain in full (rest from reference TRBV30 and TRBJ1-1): SQTIHQWPATLVQPVGSPLSLECTVEGTSNPNLYWYRQAAGRGLQLLFYSVGIGQISSEVPQNLSASRPQDRQFILSSKKLLLSDSGFYLCALSPSTEAFFGQGTRLTVV.

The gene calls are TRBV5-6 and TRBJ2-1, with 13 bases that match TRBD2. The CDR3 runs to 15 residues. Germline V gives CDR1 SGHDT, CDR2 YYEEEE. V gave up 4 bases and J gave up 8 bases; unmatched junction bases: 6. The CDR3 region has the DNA TGTGCCAGCAGCCTAGGACTAGCGGGGGCCCATGAGCAGTTCTTC. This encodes CASSLGLAGAHEQFF.

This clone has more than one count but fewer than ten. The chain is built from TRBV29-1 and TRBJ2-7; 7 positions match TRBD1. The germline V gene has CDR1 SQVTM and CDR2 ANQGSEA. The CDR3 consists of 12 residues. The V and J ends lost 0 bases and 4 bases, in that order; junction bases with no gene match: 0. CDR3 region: CSVEEDRYEQYF. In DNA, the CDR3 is TGCAGCGTTGAAGAGGACAGGTACGAGCAGTACTTC.

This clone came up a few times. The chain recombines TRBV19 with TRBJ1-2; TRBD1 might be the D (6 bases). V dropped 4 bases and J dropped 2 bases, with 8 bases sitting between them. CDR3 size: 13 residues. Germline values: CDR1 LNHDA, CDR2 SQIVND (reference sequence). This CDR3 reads CASSRTENYGYTF. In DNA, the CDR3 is TGTGCCAGTAGTAGGACAGAGAACTATGGCTACACCTTC.

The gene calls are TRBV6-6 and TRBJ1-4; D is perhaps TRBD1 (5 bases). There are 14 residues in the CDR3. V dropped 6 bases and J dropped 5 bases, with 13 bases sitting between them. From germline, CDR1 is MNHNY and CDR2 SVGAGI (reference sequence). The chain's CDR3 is CASRLGVENEKLFF. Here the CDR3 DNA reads TGTGCCAGCAGGCTGGGGGTGGAGAATGAAAAACTGTTTTTT.

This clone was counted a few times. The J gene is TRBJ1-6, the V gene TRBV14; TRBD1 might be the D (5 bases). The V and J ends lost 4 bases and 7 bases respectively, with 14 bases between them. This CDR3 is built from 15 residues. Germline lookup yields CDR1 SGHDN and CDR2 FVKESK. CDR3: CASSLLRGLNSPLHF. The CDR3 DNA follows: TGTGCCAGCAGCCTTCTTAGGGGCCTGAATTCACCCCTCCACTTT.

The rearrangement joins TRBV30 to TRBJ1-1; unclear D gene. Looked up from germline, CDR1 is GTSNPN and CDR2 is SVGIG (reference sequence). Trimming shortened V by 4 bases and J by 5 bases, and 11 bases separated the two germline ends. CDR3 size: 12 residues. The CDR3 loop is CAWTPLGTEAFF. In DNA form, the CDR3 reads TGTGCCTGGACCCCACTAGGAACTGAAGCTTTCTTT.

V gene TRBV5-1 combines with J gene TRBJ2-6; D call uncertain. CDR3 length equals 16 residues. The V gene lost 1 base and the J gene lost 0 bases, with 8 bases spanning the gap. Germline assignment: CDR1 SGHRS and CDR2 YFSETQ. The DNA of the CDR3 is TGCGCCAGCAGCTTGATTGCGAGCTCTGGGGCCAACGTCCTGACTTTC. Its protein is CASSLIASSGANVLTF.

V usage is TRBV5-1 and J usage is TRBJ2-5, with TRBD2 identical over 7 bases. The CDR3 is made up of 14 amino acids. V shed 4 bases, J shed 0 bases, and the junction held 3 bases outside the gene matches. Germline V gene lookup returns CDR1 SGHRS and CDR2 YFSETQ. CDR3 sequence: CASSPGGNQETQYF. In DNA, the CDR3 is TGCGCCAGCAGCCCCGGGGGGAACCAAGAGACCCAGTACTTC.

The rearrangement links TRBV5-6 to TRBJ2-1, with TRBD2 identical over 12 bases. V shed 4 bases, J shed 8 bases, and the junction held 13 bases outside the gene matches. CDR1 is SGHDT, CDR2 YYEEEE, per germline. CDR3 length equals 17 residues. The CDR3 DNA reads TGTGCCAGCAGCGTCGGACTAGCGGGACCTCCGGCGGATGAGCAGTTCTTC. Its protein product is CASSVGLAGPPADEQFF.

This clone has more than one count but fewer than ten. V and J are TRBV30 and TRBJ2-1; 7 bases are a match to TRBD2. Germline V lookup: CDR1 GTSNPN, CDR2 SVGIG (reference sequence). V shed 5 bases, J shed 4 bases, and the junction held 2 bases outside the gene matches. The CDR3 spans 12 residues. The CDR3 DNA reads TGTGCCTGGGAGGGAGGGTACAATGAGCAGTTCTTC. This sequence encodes CAWEGGYNEQFF.

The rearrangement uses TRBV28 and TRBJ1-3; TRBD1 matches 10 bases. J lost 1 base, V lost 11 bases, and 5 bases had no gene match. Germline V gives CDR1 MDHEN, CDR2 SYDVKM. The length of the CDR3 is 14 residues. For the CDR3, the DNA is TGTGCCGGGACAGGGGCTAGATCTGGAAACACCATATATTTT. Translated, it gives CAGTGARSGNTIYF.

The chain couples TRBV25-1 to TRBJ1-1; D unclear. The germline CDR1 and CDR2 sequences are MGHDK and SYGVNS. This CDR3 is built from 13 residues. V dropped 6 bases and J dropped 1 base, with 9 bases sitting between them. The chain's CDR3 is CASSRATNTEAFF. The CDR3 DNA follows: TGTGCCAGCAGCCGGGCCACGAACACTGAAGCTTTCTTT.

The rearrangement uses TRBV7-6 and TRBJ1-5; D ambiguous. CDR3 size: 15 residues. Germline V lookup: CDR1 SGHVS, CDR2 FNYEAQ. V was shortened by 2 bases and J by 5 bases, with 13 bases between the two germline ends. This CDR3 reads CASSLLGSPDQPQHF. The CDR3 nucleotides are TGTGCCAGCAGCTTACTGGGCAGCCCCGATCAGCCCCAGCATTTT.

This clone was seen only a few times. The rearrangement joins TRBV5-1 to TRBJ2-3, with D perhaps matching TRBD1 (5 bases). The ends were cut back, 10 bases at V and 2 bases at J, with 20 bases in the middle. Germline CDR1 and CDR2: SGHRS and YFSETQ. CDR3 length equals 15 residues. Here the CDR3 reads CASNPQKGNTDTQYF. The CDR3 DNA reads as TGCGCCTCAAACCCTCAAAAGGGGAACACAGATACGCAGTATTTT.

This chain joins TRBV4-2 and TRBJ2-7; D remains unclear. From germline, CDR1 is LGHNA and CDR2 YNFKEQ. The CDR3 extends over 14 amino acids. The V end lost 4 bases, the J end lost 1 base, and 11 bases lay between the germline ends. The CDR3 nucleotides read TGTGCCAGCAGCCCGGCTGCGGCGTCCTACGAGCAGTACTTC. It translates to CASSPAAASYEQYF.

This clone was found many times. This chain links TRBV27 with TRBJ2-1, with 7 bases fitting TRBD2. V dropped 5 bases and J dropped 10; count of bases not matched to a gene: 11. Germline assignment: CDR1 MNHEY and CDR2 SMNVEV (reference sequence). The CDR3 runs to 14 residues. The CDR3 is CASSPGTILKEQFF. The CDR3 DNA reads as TGTGCCAGCAGTCCCGGGACTATCTTAAAGGAGCAGTTCTTC.

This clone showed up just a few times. CDR3 sequence: CSVEIIGRNGYTF. The CDR3 region has the DNA TGCAGCGTTGAGATTATAGGGCGCAATGGCTACACCTTC. The chain is built from TRBV29-1 and TRBJ1-2; D call uncertain. The length of the CDR3 is 13 residues. The V end lost 3 bases, the J end lost 6 bases, and 14 bases lay between the germline ends. Germline CDR1 and CDR2: SQVTM and ANQGSEA.

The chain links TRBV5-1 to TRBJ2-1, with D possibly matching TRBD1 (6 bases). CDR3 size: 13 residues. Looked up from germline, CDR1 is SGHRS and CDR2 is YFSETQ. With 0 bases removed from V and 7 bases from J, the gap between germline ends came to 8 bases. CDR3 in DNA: TGCGCCAGCAGCTTGGGGCAGGGGAATGAGCAGTTCTTC. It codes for CASSLGQGNEQFF.

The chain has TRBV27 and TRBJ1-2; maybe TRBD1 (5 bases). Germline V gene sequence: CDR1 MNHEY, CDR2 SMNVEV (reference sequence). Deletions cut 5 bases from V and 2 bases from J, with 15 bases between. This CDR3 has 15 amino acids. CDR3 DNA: TGTGCCAGCAGTCCCGGGAAGGGGACCAACTATGGCTACACCTTC. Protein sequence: CASSPGKGTNYGYTF.

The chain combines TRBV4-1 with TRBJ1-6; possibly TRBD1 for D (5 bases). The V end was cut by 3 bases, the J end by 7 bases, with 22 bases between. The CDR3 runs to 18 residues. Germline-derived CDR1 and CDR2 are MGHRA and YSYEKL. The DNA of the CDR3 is TGCGCCAGCAGCCACCCCAAAATGGGACGGATAAACAATTCACCCCTCCACTTT. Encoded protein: CASSHPKMGRINNSPLHF.

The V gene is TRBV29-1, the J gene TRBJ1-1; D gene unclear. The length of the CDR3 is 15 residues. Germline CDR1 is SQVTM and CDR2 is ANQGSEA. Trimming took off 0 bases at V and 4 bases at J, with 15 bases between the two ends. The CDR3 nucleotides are TGCAGCGTTGAAGACCCCCGGGTGCTCGGCACTGAAGCTTTCTTT. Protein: CSVEDPRVLGTEAFF.

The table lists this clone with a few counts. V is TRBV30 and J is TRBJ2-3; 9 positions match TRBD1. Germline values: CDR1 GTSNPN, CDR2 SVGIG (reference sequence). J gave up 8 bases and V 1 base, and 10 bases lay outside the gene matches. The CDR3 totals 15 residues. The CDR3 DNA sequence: TGTGCCTGGAGTGGGGGACAGGGTCCCCCTGGTACGCAGTATTTT. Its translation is CAWSGGQGPPGTQYF. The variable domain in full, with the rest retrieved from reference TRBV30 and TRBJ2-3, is SQTIHQWPATLVQPVGSPLSLECTVEGTSNPNLYWYRQAAGRGLQLLFYSVGIGQISSEVPQNLSASRPQDRQFILSSKKLLLSDSGFYLCAWSGGQGPPGTQYFGPGTRLTVL.

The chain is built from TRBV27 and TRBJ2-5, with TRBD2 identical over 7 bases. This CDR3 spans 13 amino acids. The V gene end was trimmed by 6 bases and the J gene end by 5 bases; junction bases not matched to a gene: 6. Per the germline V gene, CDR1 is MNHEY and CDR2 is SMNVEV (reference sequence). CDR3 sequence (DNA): TGTGCCAGCAGAGCGGGGTTTACGGAGACCCAGTACTTC. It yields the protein CASRAGFTETQYF.

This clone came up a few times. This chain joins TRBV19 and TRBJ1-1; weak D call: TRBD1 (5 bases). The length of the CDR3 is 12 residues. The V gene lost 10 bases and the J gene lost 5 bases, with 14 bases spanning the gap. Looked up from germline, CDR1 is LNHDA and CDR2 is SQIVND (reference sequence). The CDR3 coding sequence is TGTGCCACCTCTCAAGGGGTAACTGAAGCTTTCTTT. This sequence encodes CATSQGVTEAFF.

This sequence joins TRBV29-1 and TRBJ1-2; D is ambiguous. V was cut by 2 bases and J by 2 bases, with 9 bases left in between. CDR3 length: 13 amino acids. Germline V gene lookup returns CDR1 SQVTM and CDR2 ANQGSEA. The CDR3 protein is CSVEPDGNYGYTF. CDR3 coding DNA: TGCAGCGTTGAACCCGACGGAAACTATGGCTACACCTTC.

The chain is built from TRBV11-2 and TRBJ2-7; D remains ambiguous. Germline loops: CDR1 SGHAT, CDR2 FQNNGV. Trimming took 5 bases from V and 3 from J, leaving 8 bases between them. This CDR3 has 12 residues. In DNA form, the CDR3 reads TGTGCCAGCAGCCCTCGTATCTACGAGCAGTACTTC. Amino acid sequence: CASSPRIYEQYF. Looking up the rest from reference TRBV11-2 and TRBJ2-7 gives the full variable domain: EAGVAQSPRYKIIEKRQSVAFWCNPISGHATLYWYQQILGQGPKLLIQFQNNGVVDDSQLPKDRFSAERLKGVDSTLKIQPAKLEDSAVYLCASSPRIYEQYFGPGTRLTVT.